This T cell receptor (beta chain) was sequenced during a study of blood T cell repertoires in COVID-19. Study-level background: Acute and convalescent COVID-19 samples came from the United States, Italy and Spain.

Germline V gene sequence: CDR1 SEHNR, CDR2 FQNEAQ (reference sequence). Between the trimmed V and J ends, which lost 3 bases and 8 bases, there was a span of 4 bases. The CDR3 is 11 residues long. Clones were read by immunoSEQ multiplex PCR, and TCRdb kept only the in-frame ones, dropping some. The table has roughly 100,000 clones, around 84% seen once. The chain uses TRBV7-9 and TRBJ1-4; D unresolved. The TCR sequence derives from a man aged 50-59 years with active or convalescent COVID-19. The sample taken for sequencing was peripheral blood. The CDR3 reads CASSFGEKLFF. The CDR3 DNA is TGTGCCAGCAGCTTCGGGGAAAAACTGTTTTTT.